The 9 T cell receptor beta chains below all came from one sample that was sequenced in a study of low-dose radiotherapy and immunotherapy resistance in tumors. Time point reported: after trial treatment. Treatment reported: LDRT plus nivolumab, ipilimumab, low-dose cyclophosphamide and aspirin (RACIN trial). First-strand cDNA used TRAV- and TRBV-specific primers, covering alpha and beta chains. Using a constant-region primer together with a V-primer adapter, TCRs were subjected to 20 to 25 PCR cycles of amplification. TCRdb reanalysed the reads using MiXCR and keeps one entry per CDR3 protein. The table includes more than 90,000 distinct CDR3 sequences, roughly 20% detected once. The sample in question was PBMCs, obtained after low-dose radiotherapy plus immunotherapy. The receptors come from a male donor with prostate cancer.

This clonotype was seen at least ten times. Written as DNA, the CDR3 is TGCGCCAGCAGACTTGGGATTAGCGGGGGGGCCGGAGAGACCCAGTACTTC. It encodes CASRLGISGGAGETQYF. The genes are TRBV4-1 and TRBJ2-5, with 11 nucleotides matching TRBD2. J was trimmed by 4 bases and V by 6 bases; bases with no gene match: 13. Germline loops: CDR1 MGHRA, CDR2 YSYEKL. This CDR3 is 17 amino acids long.

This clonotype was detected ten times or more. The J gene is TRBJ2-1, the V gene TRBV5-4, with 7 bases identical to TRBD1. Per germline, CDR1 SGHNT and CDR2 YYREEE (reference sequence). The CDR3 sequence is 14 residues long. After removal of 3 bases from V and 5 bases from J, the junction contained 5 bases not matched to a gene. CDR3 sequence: CASSSRGINNEQFF. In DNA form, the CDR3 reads TGTGCCAGCAGCTCCAGGGGGATCAACAATGAGCAGTTCTTC.

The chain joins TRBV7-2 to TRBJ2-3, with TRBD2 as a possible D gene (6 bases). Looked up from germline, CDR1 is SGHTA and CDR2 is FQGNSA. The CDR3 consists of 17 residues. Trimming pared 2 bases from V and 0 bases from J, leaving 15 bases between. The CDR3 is CASSLRSGGDSTDTQYF. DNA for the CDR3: TGTGCCAGCAGCTTAAGATCCGGGGGAGACAGCACAGATACGCAGTATTTT.

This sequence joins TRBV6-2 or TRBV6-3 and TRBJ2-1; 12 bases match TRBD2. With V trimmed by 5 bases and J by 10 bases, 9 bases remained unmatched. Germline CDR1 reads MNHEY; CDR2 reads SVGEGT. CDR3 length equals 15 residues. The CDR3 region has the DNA TGTGCCAGCAGTCCTAGCGGGAGGGCCGGTCGGGAGCAGTTCTTC. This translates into CASSPSGRAGREQFF.

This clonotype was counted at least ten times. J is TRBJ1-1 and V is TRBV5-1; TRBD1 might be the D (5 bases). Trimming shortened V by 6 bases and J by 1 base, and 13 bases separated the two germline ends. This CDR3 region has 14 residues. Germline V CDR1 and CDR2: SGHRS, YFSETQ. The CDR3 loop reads CASTKDTSNTEAFF. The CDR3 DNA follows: TGCGCCAGCACTAAGGACACCTCGAACACTGAAGCTTTCTTT.

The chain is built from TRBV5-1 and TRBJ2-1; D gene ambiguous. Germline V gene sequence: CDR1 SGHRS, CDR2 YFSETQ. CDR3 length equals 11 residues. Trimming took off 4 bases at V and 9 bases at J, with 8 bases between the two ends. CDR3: CASSRTGEQFF. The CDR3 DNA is TGCGCCAGCAGCCGGACCGGTGAGCAGTTCTTC.

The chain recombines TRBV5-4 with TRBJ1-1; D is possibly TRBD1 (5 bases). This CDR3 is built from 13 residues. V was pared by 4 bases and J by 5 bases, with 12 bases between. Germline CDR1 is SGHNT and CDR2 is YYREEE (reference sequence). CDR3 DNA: TGTGCCAGCAGCACTGACAGAGGGACTGAAGCTTTCTTT. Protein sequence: CASSTDRGTEAFF.

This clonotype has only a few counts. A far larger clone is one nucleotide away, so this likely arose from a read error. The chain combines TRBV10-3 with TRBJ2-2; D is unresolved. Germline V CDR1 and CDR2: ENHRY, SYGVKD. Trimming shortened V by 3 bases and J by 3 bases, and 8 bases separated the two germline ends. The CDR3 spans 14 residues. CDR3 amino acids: CAISEGTDTGELFF. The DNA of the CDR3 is TGTGCCATCAGTGAAGGAACTGACACCGGGGAGCTGTTTTTT.

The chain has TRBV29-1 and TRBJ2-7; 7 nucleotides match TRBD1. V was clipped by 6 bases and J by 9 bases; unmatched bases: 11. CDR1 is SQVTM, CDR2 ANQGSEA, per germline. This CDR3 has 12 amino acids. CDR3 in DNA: TGCAGCGTCCGGACAGGACACGACGTGCAGTACTTC. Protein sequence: CSVRTGHDVQYF.